The 27 T cell receptor beta chains listed next were all sequenced from one sample in a study of T cells in Graves' hyperthyroidism and ophthalmopathy. Researchers amplified the TCR beta CDR3 regions from RNA transcripts. A set of HTBI primers served as the primers for a first-round RT-PCR of the TCR CDR3. Via MiXCR, TCRdb re-called the multiplex PCR reads, giving one row per CDR3 protein. The sample yields around 300,000 distinct CDR3 sequences, about an eighth seen once. Sequenced: blood. The receptor set was obtained from a woman aged 25 to 45 with Graves' hyperthyroidism that later progressed to Graves' ophthalmopathy.

At least ten counts were recorded for this clonotype. The chain employs TRBV5-1 and TRBJ2-7, with D perhaps matching TRBD2 (5 bases). The CDR3 covers 13 residues. The germline CDR1 and CDR2 sequences are SGHRS and YFSETQ. V was clipped by 5 bases and J by 0 bases, with 9 bases between them. CDR3 in DNA: TGCGCCAGCAGAGGACTGCACTCCTACGAGCAGTACTTC. This codes for CASRGLHSYEQYF.

This clonotype was detected only a few times. The chain joins TRBV14 to TRBJ1-2; no clear D gene. V gave up 1 base and J gave up 6 bases, with 12 bases separating them. The germline gives CDR1 SGHDN, CDR2 FVKESK. The CDR3 covers 14 residues. The CDR3 sequence: CASSQVARSHGYTF. Here the CDR3 DNA reads TGTGCCAGCAGCCAAGTAGCCAGGTCCCATGGCTACACCTTC.

Ten or more counts support this clonotype. The chain uses TRBV29-1 and TRBJ2-5; the D gene could be TRBD1 or TRBD2 (5 bases each). Germline CDR1 and CDR2: SQVTM and ANQGSEA. The CDR3 loop spans 13 amino acids. V lost 5 bases and J lost 2, with 12 bases in between. The CDR3 bases are TGCAGCGTTTGGGACGGAAAACAAGAGACCCAGTACTTC. Amino acids: CSVWDGKQETQYF.

This clonotype was counted many times. CDR3 residues: CASSLGGSDSNSSYEQYF. CDR3 sequence (DNA): TGTGCCAGCAGCTTAGGGGGCTCGGACAGCAATTCCTCCTACGAGCAGTACTTC. The rearrangement links TRBV7-2 to TRBJ2-7; a possible D gene is TRBD1 (6 bases). The CDR3 covers 18 residues. The germline V gene encodes CDR1 SGHTA and CDR2 FQGNSA. The germline V and J ends were trimmed by 1 base and 0 bases, with 19 bases remaining between them.

Only a few counts were recorded for this clonotype. The J gene is TRBJ1-3, the V gene TRBV20-1; D uncertain. Germline assignment: CDR1 DFQATT and CDR2 SNEGSKA (reference sequence). The V end was cut by 0 bases, the J end by 1 base, with 13 bases between. CDR3 length: 16 amino acids. CDR3 bases: TGCAGTGCTAGAGATGGCGGAACGAAATCTGGAAACACCATATATTTT. Its translation is CSARDGGTKSGNTIYF.

This chain connects TRBV5-4 to TRBJ2-5, with D possibly matching TRBD2 (7 bases). Trimming took off 5 bases at V and 5 bases at J, with 19 bases between the two ends. Germline lookup yields CDR1 SGHNT and CDR2 YYREEE (reference sequence). This CDR3 has 15 residues. The CDR3 spells CASSWGGGGQETQYF. The DNA for the CDR3 is TGTGCCAGCAGTTGGGGGGGTGGGGGGCAGGAGACCCAGTACTTC.

The V call is TRBV7-9, the J call TRBJ2-3; TRBD1 matches at 8 bases. V gave up 1 base and J gave up 5 bases; unmatched junction bases: 2. CDR1 and CDR2 (germline): SEHNR, FQNEAQ (reference sequence). The CDR3 is 14 amino acids. The CDR3 spells CASSLGQGQDTQYF. The CDR3 coding sequence is TGTGCCAGCAGCTTAGGACAGGGGCAAGATACGCAGTATTTT.

Of note for this clonotype: A much larger clone is a single base away; this may be a read error. The chain uses TRBV20-1 and TRBJ1-4, with 7 bases fitting TRBD1. CDR1 and CDR2 from the germline V gene are DFQATT and SNEGSKA (reference sequence). CDR3 length equals 11 residues. This chain's CDR3 is CSASDRAKLSF. In DNA, the CDR3 is TGCAGTGCATCCGACAGGGCCAAACTGTCTTTT.

This clonotype occurred many times. V usage is TRBV20-1 and J usage is TRBJ2-5, with 7 nucleotides matching TRBD2. The CDR3 covers 15 residues. Germline CDR1 DFQATT, CDR2 SNEGSKA (reference sequence). After removal of 0 bases from V and 1 base from J, the junction contained 5 bases not matched to a gene. CDR3 loop: CSARDEASGQETQYF. The CDR3 DNA reads as TGCAGTGCTAGAGATGAGGCTAGCGGCCAAGAGACCCAGTACTTC.

This clonotype has more than one count but fewer than ten. V is TRBV7-9 and J is TRBJ2-5; no firm D call. V was pared by 5 bases and J by 1 base, with 14 bases between. CDR3 size: 15 residues. From germline, CDR1 is SEHNR and CDR2 FQNEAQ (reference sequence). The CDR3 bases are TGTGCCAGCAGCGGGGTGGTTGGCAGCCAAGAGACCCAGTACTTC. It encodes CASSGVVGSQETQYF.

With respect to this clonotype: Since no conserved phenylalanine or tryptophan closes the CDR3, a read error is the likely cause. The chain recombines TRBV5-1 with TRBJ2-2; no clear D. V was trimmed by 0 bases and J by 4 bases, leaving 4 bases between them. CDR1 is SGHRS, CDR2 YFSETQ, per germline. This CDR3 region has 13 residues. CDR3 DNA sequence: TGCGCCAGCAGCTTGGAGGGCACCGGGGAGCTGTTTCTT. It specifies CASSLEGTGELFL.

There are many counts of this clonotype. This chain connects TRBV7-2 to TRBJ2-3; D is perhaps TRBD1 or TRBD2 (5 bases each). CDR3 length: 17 residues. The germline CDR1 and CDR2 sequences are SGHTA and FQGNSA. The V and J ends lost 5 bases and 1 base respectively, with 19 bases between them. Written as DNA, the CDR3 is TGTGCCAGCAGCGACACGGACTGGGGCGGAGGCACAGATACGCAGTATTTT. Translation gives CASSDTDWGGGTDTQYF.

This clonotype was detected ten times or more. The chain has TRBV20-1 and TRBJ2-5, with TRBD1 matching over 7 bases. CDR1 and CDR2 from the germline V gene are DFQATT and SNEGSKA (reference sequence). CDR3 length: 18 residues. J gave up 2 bases and V 5 bases, and 20 bases lay outside the gene matches. The CDR3 region has the DNA TGCAGTGCTCGGATCATGCATATGACCGGGACAGTACAAGAGACCCAGTACTTC. As protein: CSARIMHMTGTVQETQYF.

This clonotype occurred a few times. The genes are TRBV27 and TRBJ2-7; TRBD2 might be the D (5 bases). Germline loops: CDR1 MNHEY, CDR2 SMNVEV (reference sequence). Trimming shortened V by 3 bases and J by 2 bases, and 11 bases separated the two germline ends. The CDR3 loop spans 14 amino acids. CDR3 sequence (DNA): TGTGCCAGCAGTTTGTTAGGAGGCCCCTACGAGCAGTACTTC. This codes for CASSLLGGPYEQYF.

This clonotype was detected ten times or more. V usage is TRBV6-5 and J usage is TRBJ2-3, with 11 bases that match TRBD2. After removal of 0 bases from V and 4 bases from J, the junction contained 3 bases not matched to a gene. CDR3 length: 16 amino acids. Germline CDR1 MNHEY, CDR2 SVGAGI. The CDR3 DNA reads as TGTGCCAGCAGTTACTCAATAGCGGGAGGGGCAGATACGCAGTATTTT. Translated: CASSYSIAGGADTQYF.

The chain employs TRBV20-1 and TRBJ2-1; TRBD2 agrees at 12 bases. Germline CDR1 and CDR2: DFQATT and SNEGSKA (reference sequence). Germline trimming cut 1 base from V and 5 bases from J; bases unmatched to any gene: 6. The CDR3 totals 16 residues. The CDR3 sequence is CSARGPTSGGNNEQFF. The CDR3 nucleotides are TGCAGTGCTAGAGGCCCGACTAGCGGGGGCAACAATGAGCAGTTCTTC.

A few counts support this clonotype. The V gene is TRBV5-8, the J gene TRBJ2-3; 16 bases match TRBD2. The CDR3 loop spans 20 amino acids. Germline trimming cut 4 bases from V and 1 base from J; bases unmatched to any gene: 12. Germline V gene sequence: CDR1 SGHTS, CDR2 YDEGEE. The DNA of the CDR3 is TGTGCCAGCAGCCGAGAAGGCGGGACTAGCGGGAGGGCTGGCACAGATACGCAGTATTTT. This encodes CASSREGGTSGRAGTDTQYF.

This clonotype was seen more than once but under ten times. This chain joins TRBV5-1 and TRBJ2-5, with 9 bases identical to TRBD2. The CDR3 is 16 amino acids. Germline lookup yields CDR1 SGHRS and CDR2 YFSETQ. V shed 2 bases, J shed 0 bases, and the junction held 5 bases outside the gene matches. This chain's CDR3 is CASSLGLAYDQETQYF. The CDR3 nucleotides read TGCGCCAGCAGCTTAGGACTAGCGTACGACCAAGAGACCCAGTACTTC.

The CDR3 DNA is TGTGCCAGCAGCCCGCGGGCGGGGCGGGGGTTTACAGATACGCAGTATTTT. Amino acid sequence: CASSPRAGRGFTDTQYF. The chain has TRBV7-2 and TRBJ2-3; 7 nucleotides align to TRBD2. The CDR3 runs to 17 residues. The V and J ends lost 5 bases and 3 bases, in that order; junction bases with no gene match: 14. Germline-derived CDR1 and CDR2 are SGHTA and FQGNSA.

This clonotype has a count of ten or more. The CDR3 reads CATRTGYEQYF. CDR3 coding DNA: TGTGCCACTAGGACAGGATACGAGCAGTACTTC. V gene TRBV6-1 combines with J gene TRBJ2-7, with TRBD1 identical over 7 bases. This CDR3 contains 11 residues. The J segment lost 4 bases and the V segment lost 10 bases, leaving 4 bases of the junction unmatched. In germline, CDR1 is MNHNS, CDR2 SASEGT.

This clonotype was seen many times. The rearrangement links TRBV28 to TRBJ2-2, with a weak D call TRBD2 (6 bases). V lost 2 bases and J 2 bases, leaving 24 bases between the germline ends. Per germline, CDR1 MDHEN and CDR2 SYDVKM. The CDR3 is 20 residues long. The CDR3 bases are TGTGCCAGCAGTTTACTCGAGCCGGACTACACTGTAACTAACACCGGGGAGCTGTTTTTT. As protein: CASSLLEPDYTVTNTGELFF. Drawing the rest from reference TRBV28 and TRBJ2-2, the complete variable domain is DVKVTQSSRYLVKRTGEKVFLECVQDMDHENMFWYRQDPGLGLRLIYFSYDVKMKEKGDIPEGYSVSREKKERFSLILESASTNQTSMYLCASSLLEPDYTVTNTGELFFGEGSRLTVL.

The sample holds many counts of this clonotype. V and J are TRBV29-1 and TRBJ2-7; D ambiguous. The V end lost 7 bases, the J end lost 1 base, and 14 bases lay between the germline ends. Germline lookup yields CDR1 SQVTM and CDR2 ANQGSEA. The CDR3 is made up of 13 amino acids. CDR3 loop: CSARAASSYEQYF. CDR3 nucleotides: TGCAGCGCTCGGGCAGCCTCATCCTACGAGCAGTACTTC.

This clonotype was counted ten times or more. The chain uses TRBV27 and TRBJ2-1; D gene uncertain. CDR1 is MNHEY and CDR2 is SMNVEV in the germline V gene (reference sequence). CDR3 length: 11 residues. V lost 10 bases and J 2 bases, leaving 6 bases between the germline ends. CDR3 coding DNA: TGTGCCATAATGGCCTACAATGAGCAGTTCTTC. This codes for CAIMAYNEQFF.

The chain has TRBV2 and TRBJ1-5; D is uncertain. Germline V lookup: CDR1 SNHLY, CDR2 FYNNEI. The CDR3 extends over 18 amino acids. Deletions cut 4 bases from V and 2 bases from J, with 21 bases between. This CDR3 reads CASSAVRPRVSGNQPQHF. The CDR3 nucleotides read TGTGCCAGCAGTGCGGTAAGACCAAGGGTTAGTGGCAATCAGCCCCAGCATTTT.

Of note for this clonotype: This could be a read error, since a much larger clone is one nucleotide away. The rearrangement links TRBV6-2 or TRBV6-3 to TRBJ2-1; 11 bases are a match to TRBD2. The CDR3 has 16 residues. CDR1 is MNHEY, CDR2 SVGEGT, per germline. The V and J ends lost 8 bases and 4 bases, in that order; junction bases with no gene match: 10. As DNA, the CDR3 is TGTGCCAGCGGTCGATCTAGCGGGAGGCGGTACAATGAGCAGTTCTTC. Protein sequence: CASGRSSGRRYNEQFF.

This chain connects TRBV5-4 to TRBJ2-1; D tentatively reads TRBD1 or TRBD2 (5 bases each). Germline CDR1 SGHNT, CDR2 YYREEE (reference sequence). V was clipped by 4 bases and J by 10 bases, with 18 bases between them. This CDR3 comprises 14 residues. CDR3 residues: CASSGAGGQKEQFF. The CDR3 DNA reads as TGTGCCAGCAGCGGGGCGGGCGGTCAAAAGGAGCAGTTCTTC.

This clonotype was found many times. V gene TRBV5-6 combines with J gene TRBJ1-1; D not resolved. Germline V CDR1 and CDR2: SGHDT, YYEEEE. This CDR3 is built from 14 residues. The ends were cut back, 0 bases at V and 8 bases at J, with 14 bases in the middle. Here the CDR3 reads CASSLALATREAFF. CDR3 bases: TGTGCCAGCAGCTTGGCACTAGCCACAAGAGAAGCTTTCTTT.